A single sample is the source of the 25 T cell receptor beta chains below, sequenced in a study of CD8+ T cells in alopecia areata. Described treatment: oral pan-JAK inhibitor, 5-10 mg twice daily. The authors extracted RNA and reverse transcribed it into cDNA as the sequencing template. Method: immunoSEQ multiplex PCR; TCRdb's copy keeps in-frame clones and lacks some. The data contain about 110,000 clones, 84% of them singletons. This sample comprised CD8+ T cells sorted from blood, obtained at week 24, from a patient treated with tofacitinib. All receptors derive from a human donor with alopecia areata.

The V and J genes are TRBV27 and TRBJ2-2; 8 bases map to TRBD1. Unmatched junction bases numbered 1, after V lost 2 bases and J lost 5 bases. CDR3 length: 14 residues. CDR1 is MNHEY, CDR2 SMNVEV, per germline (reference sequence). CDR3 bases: TGTGCCAGCAGTTTACAGGGGGCTACCGGGGAGCTGTTTTTT. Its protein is CASSLQGATGELFF.

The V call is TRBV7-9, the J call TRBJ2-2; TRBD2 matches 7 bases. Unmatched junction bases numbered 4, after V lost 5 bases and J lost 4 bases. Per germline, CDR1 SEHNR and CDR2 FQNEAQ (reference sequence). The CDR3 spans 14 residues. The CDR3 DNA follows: TGTGCCAGCAGCGTTGGGGAGGGCACCGGGGAGCTGTTTTTT. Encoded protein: CASSVGEGTGELFF.

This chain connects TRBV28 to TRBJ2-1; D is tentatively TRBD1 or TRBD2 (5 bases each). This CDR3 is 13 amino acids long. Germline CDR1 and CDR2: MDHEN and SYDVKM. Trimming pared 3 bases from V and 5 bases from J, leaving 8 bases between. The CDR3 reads CASSLGVDNEQFF. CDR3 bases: TGTGCCAGCAGTTTGGGGGTGGACAATGAGCAGTTCTTC. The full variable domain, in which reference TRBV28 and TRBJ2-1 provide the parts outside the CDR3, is DVKVTQSSRYLVKRTGEKVFLECVQDMDHENMFWYRQDPGLGLRLIYFSYDVKMKEKGDIPEGYSVSREKKERFSLILESASTNQTSMYLCASSLGVDNEQFFGPGTRLTVL.

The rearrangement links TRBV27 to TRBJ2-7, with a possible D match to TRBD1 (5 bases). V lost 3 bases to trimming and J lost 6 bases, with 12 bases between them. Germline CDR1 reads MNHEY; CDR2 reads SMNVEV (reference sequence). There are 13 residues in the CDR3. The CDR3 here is CASSFMQGSEQYF. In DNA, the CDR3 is TGTGCCAGCAGTTTTATGCAGGGAAGCGAGCAGTACTTC.

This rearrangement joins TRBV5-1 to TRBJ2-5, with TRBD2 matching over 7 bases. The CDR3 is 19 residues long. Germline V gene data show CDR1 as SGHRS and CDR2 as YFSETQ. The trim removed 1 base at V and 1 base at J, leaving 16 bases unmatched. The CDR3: CASSLTSGRPTPIQETQYF. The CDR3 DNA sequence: TGCGCCAGCAGCTTGACCTCCGGGAGGCCGACACCGATCCAAGAGACCCAGTACTTC.

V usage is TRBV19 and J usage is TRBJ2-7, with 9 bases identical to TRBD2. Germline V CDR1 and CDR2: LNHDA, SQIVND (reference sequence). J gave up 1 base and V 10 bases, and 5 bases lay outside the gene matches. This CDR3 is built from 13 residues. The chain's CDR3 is CATSAGGSYEQYF. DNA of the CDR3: TGTGCCACCTCGGCGGGGGGGTCCTACGAGCAGTACTTC.

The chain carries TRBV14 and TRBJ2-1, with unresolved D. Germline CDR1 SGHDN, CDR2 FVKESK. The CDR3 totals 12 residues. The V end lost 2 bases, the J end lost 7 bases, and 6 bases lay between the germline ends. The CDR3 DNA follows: TGTGCCAGCAGCCAAATGGGAAATGAGCAGTTCTTC. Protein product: CASSQMGNEQFF. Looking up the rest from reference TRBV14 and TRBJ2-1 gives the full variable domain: EAGVTQFPSHSVIEKGQTVTLRCDPISGHDNLYWYRRVMGKEIKFLLHFVKESKQDESGMPNNRFLAERTGGTYSTLKVQPAELEDSGVYFCASSQMGNEQFFGPGTRLTVL.

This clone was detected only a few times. The CDR3 region has the DNA TGCGCCAGCAGTACCCGGGCCGATGAAGCTTTCTTT. Translated: CASSTRADEAFF. This sequence joins TRBV10-2 and TRBJ1-1; D is ambiguous. The germline V gene encodes CDR1 WSHSY and CDR2 SAAADI. V was pared by 5 bases and J by 7 bases, with 11 bases between. The CDR3 runs to 12 residues.

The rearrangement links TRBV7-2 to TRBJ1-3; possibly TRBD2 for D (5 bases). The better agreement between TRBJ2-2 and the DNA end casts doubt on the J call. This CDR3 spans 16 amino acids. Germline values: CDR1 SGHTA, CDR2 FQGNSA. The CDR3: CASSLNPSPSTGELFF. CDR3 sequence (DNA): TGTGCCAGCAGCCTTAATCCTAGCCCAAGCACCGGGGAGCTGTTTTTT.

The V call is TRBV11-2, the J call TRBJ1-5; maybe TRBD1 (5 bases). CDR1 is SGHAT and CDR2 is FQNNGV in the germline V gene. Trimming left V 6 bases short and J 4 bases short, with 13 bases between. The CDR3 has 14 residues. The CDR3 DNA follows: TGTGCCAGCAGTTCGTGGGGGGTTAATCAGCCCCAGCATTTT. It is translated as CASSSWGVNQPQHF. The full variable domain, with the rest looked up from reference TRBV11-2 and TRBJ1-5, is EAGVAQSPRYKIIEKRQSVAFWCNPISGHATLYWYQQILGQGPKLLIQFQNNGVVDDSQLPKDRFSAERLKGVDSTLKIQPAKLEDSAVYLCASSSWGVNQPQHFGDGTRLSIL.

The CDR3 spells CASSESGGFNEQYF. The CDR3 coding sequence is TGCGCCAGCAGTGAGTCGGGAGGTTTTAACGAGCAGTACTTC. This rearrangement joins TRBV10-2 to TRBJ2-7; TRBD2 might be the D (6 bases). V lost 0 bases, J lost 5 bases, and 11 bases lay in between. The CDR3 loop spans 14 amino acids. Per germline, CDR1 WSHSY and CDR2 SAAADI.

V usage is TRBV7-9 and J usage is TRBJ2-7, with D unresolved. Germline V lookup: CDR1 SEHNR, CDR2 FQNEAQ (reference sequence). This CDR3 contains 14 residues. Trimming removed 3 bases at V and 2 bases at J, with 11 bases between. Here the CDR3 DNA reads TGTGCCAGCAGCTTGACCGGGCCGGCCTACGAGCAGTACTTC. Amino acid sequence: CASSLTGPAYEQYF.

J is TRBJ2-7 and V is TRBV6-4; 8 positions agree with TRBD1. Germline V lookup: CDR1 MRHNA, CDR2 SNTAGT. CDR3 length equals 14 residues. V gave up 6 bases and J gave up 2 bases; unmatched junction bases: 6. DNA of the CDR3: TGTGCCAGCAGCGACAGGGGATTAGCCTACGAGCAGTACTTC. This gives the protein CASSDRGLAYEQYF.

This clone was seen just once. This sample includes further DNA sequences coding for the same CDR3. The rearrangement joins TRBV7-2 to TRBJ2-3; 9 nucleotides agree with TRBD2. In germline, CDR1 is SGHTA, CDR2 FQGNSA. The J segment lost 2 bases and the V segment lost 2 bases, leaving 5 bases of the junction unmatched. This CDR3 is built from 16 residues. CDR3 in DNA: TGTGCCAGCAGCTTATGGCTAGCGGGGTACACAGATACGCAGTATTTT. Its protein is CASSLWLAGYTDTQYF.

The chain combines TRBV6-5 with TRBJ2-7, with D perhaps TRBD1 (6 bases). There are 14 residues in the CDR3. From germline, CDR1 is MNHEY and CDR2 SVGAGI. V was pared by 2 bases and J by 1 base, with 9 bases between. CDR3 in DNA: TGTGCCAGCAGTTACCTACAGGGTTCCTACGAGCAGTACTTC. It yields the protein CASSYLQGSYEQYF.

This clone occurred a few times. Written as DNA, the CDR3 is TGTGCCAGCAGCCGGACGACAGGGGGCACAGATACGCAGTATTTT. This encodes CASSRTTGGTDTQYF. The V and J genes are TRBV6-5 and TRBJ2-3, with TRBD1 matching 8 bases. This CDR3 has 15 amino acids. Germline V gene sequence: CDR1 MNHEY, CDR2 SVGAGI. Trimming at V came to 6 bases and at J to 1 base, leaving 6 bases not matched to a gene.

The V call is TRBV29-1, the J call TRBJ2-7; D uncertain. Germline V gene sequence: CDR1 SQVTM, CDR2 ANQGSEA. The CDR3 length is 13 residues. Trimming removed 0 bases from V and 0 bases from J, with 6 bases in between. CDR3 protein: CSVEDPDSYEQYF. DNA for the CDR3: TGCAGCGTTGAAGACCCCGACTCCTACGAGCAGTACTTC.

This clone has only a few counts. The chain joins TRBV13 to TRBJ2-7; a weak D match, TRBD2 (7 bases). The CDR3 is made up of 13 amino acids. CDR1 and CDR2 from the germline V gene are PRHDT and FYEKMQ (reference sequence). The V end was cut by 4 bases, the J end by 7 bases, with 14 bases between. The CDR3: CASSSGGHWEQYF. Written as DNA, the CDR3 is TGTGCCAGCAGCTCGGGGGGCCACTGGGAGCAGTACTTC. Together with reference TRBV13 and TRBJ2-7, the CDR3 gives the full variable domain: AAGVIQSPRHLIKEKRETATLKCYPIPRHDTVYWYQQGPGQDPQFLISFYEKMQSDKGSIPDRFSAQQFSDYHSELNMSSLELGDSALYFCASSSGGHWEQYFGPGTRLTVT.

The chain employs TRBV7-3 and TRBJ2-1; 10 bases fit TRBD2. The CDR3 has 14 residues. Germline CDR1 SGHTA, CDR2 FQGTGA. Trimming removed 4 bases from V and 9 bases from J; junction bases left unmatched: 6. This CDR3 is CASSSGLAAVEQFF. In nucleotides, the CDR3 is TGTGCCAGCAGCTCCGGACTAGCGGCGGTTGAGCAGTTCTTC.

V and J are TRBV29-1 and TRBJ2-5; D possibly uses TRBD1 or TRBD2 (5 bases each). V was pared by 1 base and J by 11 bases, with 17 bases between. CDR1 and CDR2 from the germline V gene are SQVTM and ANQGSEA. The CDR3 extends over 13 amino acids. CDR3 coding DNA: TGCAGCGTTGAAGTCTTGGGAACGGGGCAGCAGTACTTC. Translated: CSVEVLGTGQQYF.

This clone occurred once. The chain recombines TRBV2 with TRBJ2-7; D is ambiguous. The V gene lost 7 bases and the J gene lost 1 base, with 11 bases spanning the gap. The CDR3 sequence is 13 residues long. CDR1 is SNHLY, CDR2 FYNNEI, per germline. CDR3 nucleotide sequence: TGTGCCAGCATGGGTCTCTCTTCCTACGAGCAGTACTTC. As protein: CASMGLSSYEQYF.

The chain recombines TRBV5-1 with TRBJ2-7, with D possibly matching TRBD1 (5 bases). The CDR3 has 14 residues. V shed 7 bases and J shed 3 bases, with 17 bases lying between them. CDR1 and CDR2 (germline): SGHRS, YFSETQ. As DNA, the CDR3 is TGCGCCAGCTCCCCAGGGTTGGGAAGCTACGAGCAGTACTTC. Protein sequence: CASSPGLGSYEQYF.

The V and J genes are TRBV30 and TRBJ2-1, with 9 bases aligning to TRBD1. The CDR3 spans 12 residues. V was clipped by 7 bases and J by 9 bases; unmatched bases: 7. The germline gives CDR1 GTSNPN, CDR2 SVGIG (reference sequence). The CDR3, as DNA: TGTGCCTTCGGGACAGGGCAGGGTGAGCAGTTCTTC. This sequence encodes CAFGTGQGEQFF.

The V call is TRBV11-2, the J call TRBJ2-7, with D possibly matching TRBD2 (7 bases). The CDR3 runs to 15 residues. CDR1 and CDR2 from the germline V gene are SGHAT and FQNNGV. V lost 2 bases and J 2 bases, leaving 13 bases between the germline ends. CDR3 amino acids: CASSLTGGRPYEQYF. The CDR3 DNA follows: TGTGCCAGCAGCTTAACCGGGGGGCGTCCCTACGAGCAGTACTTC.

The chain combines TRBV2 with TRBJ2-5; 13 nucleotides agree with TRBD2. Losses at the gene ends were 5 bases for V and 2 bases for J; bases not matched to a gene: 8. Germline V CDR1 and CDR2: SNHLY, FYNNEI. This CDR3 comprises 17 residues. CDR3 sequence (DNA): TGTGCCAGCAGTTCCCGACTAGCGGGGGGCTCACAAGAGACCCAGTACTTC. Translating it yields CASSSRLAGGSQETQYF.